The clone carrying this T cell receptor (delta chain) was seen a handful of times. Its antigen is as yet unknown. This DNA's translation differs at residue 6 from TCRdb's protein, which comes from a much larger clone; a read error is likely, and the protein shown is translated from the DNA. This entry comes from a study of γδ T cells in repeated Plasmodium falciparum infection. Study background: Age- and gender-matched Australian children served as comparison for malaria-exposed Malian children. Sampling occurred at baseline, pre-infection for selected infections, and 21 days post-infection. General study findings and limits: Many TCRgamma sequences overlapped between individuals in stable Vgamma9/Vdelta2+ repertoires.

TRG and TRD sequences were obtained from every sorted gammadelta sample. TCRdb ran CATT on the multiplex PCR reads. The table includes tens of thousands of delta-chain clones, more than 0.85% detected once. The CDR3 length is 24 residues. Looked up from germline, CDR1 is TSWWSYY and CDR2 is QGS. V lost 4 bases and J lost 3; bases outside the gene matches: 30. Flow sorting of PBMC yielded separate Vgamma9/Vdelta2+ and Vdelta2-negative gammadelta T cell populations for bulk repertoire analysis. The receptor's source is a pool of human donors (malaria-infected and uninfected, not separated). Sequences were obtained from gamma-delta T cells from blood. The chain combines TRDV1 with TRDJ1; TRDD3 matches at 12 bases. In the absence of a J gene in TCRdb, the DNA was matched to germline to assign it here. The CDR3 DNA reads as TGTGCTCTTGGGGCTGCCCAATTCCTACCGGTCCTTTATACTGGGGGATACCTCGCCGATAAACTCATCTTT. It translates to CALGAAQFLPVLYTGGYLADKLIF.